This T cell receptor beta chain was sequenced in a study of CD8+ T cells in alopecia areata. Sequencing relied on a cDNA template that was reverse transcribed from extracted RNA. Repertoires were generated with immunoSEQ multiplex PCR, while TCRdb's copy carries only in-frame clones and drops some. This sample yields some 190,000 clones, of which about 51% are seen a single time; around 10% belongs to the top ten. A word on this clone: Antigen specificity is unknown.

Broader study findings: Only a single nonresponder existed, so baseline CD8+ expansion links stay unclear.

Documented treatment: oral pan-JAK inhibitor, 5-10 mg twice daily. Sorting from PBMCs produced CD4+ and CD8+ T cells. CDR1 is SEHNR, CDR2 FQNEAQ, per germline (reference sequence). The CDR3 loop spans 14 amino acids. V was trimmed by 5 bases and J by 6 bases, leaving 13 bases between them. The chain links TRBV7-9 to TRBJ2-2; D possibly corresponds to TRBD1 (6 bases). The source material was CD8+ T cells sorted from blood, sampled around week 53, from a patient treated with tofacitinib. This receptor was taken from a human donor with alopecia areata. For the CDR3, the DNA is TGTGCCAGCAGCAACCGACAGGCGGCCGGGGAGCTGTTTTTT. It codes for CASSNRQAAGELFF.